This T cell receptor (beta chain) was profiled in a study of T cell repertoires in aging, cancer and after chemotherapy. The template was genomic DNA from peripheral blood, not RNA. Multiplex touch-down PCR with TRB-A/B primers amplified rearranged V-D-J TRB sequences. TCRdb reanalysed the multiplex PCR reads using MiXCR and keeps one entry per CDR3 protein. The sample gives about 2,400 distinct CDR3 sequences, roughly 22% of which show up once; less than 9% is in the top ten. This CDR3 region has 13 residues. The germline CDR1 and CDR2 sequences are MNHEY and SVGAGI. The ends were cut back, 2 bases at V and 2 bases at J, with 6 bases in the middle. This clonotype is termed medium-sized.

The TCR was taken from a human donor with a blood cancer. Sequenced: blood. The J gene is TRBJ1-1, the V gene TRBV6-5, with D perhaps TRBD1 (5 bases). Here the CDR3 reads CASSYQGNTEAFF. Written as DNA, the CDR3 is TGTGCCAGCAGTTACCAGGGAAACACTGAAGCTTTCTTT.